This T cell receptor beta chain was obtained from a study of PD-1 blockade in classical Hodgkin lymphoma. Study-wide results and limits: Whoever responded completely had baseline diversity much like that seen in newly diagnosed patients. Relapsed/refractory patients reportedly had the lowest baseline TCR diversity, below newly diagnosed patients, who were below healthy donors. Repertoire differences lack defined causes, possibly disease activity or prior therapy.

After autologous stem cell transplantation all patients relapsed, and prior brentuximab vedotin exposure differed between cohorts. Progressive disease, partial response or complete response was each patient's best response. The V gene lost 0 bases and the J gene lost 2 bases, with 6 bases spanning the gap. The CDR3 totals 13 residues. Germline assignment: CDR1 SGDLS and CDR2 YYNGEE. Only in-frame clones appear in the TCRdb table, and some are missing; sequencing was by immunoSEQ multiplex PCR. The sample yields under 65,000 clones, approximately 90% seen once. Comments on this clone: Its target is unknown.

The chain joins TRBV9 to TRBJ2-7, with D tentatively TRBD2 (5 bases). The material sequenced was peripheral blood mononuclear cells (PBMCs), taken at baseline. The sequence was collected from a human donor with classical Hodgkin lymphoma. The CDR3 reads CASSVDGTYEQYF. CDR3 coding DNA: TGTGCCAGCAGCGTAGACGGGACCTACGAGCAGTACTTC.